The following is a TCR beta chain sequence with its context. Its antigen is not known. V lost 4 bases, J lost 3 bases, and 6 bases lay in between. The CDR3 is 12 residues long. From germline, CDR1 is SQVTM and CDR2 ANQGSEA. These data belong to a study of vaccination effects on CD4 cells after COVID-19. Assay used: immunoSEQ multiplex PCR; TCRdb lists only in-frame clones, some missing. The data show about 32,000 clones, 72% seen once. ViraFEST used viral peptide pools to expand antigen-specific CD4+ T cells before sequencing. Culture lasted about 11 days before CD4+ T cell isolation. Two-dose vaccination with either BNT162b2 or mRNA-1273 was given to the participants.

This sample comprised CD4+ T cells from PBMCs cultured with HCoV-229E spike peptides, obtained after COVID-19 vaccination. The receptor was derived from a human donor who received a COVID-19 vaccine. This rearrangement joins TRBV29-1 to TRBJ2-2; D not certain. DNA of the CDR3: TGCAGCGTTGCCAGCTACACCGGGGAGCTGTTTTTT. This sequence encodes CSVASYTGELFF.